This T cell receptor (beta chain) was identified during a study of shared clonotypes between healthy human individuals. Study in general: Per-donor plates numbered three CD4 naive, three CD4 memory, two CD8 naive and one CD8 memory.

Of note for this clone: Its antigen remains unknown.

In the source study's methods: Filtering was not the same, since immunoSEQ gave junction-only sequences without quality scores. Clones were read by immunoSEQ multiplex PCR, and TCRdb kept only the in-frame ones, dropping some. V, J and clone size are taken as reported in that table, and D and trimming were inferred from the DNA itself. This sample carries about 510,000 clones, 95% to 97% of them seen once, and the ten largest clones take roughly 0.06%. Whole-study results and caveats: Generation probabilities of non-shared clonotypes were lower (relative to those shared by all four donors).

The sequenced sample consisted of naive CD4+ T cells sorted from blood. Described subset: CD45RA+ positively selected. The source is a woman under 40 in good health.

In DNA, the CDR3 is TGCGCCAGCAGCCAAGTTACTAGGGGGGGCCTCCCCTACGAGCAGTACTTC. Its translation is CASSQVTRGGLPYEQYF. J is TRBJ2-7 and V is TRBV4-1; perhaps TRBD2 as D (7 bases). V was shortened by 1 base and J by 2 bases, with 18 bases between the two germline ends. CDR3 size: 17 residues. Germline V gives CDR1 MGHRA, CDR2 YSYEKL.